This entry describes one TCR beta chain. Its antigen is not identified. There are 16 residues in the CDR3. CDR1 MNHEY and CDR2 SMNVEV come from the germline V gene (reference sequence). Trimming cost V 6 bases and J 1 base, with 16 bases left between them. Cryopreserved PBMC samples of about 1-11 million cells were used for DNA extraction. Survey-level immunoSEQ v3.0 assays were run. Profiled with immunoSEQ multiplex PCR; TCRdb holds only in-frame clones, not every one. This sample carries approximately 26,000 clones, around 83% of them seen once, and the ten largest clones take 6.2%. This specimen comes from a study of long-term antiretroviral therapy in people with HIV. Across the whole study: Sampling started about a decade before the 2015 immediate-ART recommendation. Study-level points and caveats: Diversity remained lower than transplant donor controls, even though it increased after ART. Neither ART adherence, viral resistance nor therapy changes were documented.

The material sequenced was unsorted PBMCs, taken 0.4 years after starting antiretroviral therapy. This sequence joins TRBV27 and TRBJ2-1; maybe TRBD1 (6 bases). This receptor was taken from a man aged 18 to 29 with HIV. CDR3 coding DNA: TGTGCCAGCAGGCCAGGGGCTTATACGTCCTACAATGAGCAGTTCTTC. It yields the protein CASRPGAYTSYNEQFF.